The 25 T cell receptor beta chains reported below all come from one sample, sequenced in a study of T cell responses to AZD1222 COVID-19 vaccine. Clones were sequenced by immunoSEQ multiplex PCR, and TCRdb holds only the in-frame ones, with some missing. The sample yields 86,000 or so clones, about 88% seen once. Sample: peripheral blood, taken on day 0 of AZD1222 vaccination. The receptors come from an adult in good health.

The chain employs TRBV6-1 and TRBJ2-2; 8 nucleotides align to TRBD1. CDR3 length equals 17 residues. The V segment lost 4 bases and the J segment 7 bases; nucleotides outside the gene matches: 14. In germline, CDR1 is MNHNS, CDR2 SASEGT. The CDR3 region is CASSGPRGRTADGELFF. The CDR3 nucleotides are TGTGCCAGCAGTGGACCCAGGGGGCGGACGGCGGACGGGGAGCTGTTTTTT.

In regard to this clone: The same CDR3 can be traced to other DNA sequences in this sample. The CDR3 protein is CSAATGSRYTF. DNA of the CDR3: TGCAGCGCCGCCACAGGGTCAAGGTACACCTTC. The chain uses TRBV20-1 and TRBJ1-2, with a tentative D call TRBD1 (6 bases). CDR3 length: 11 amino acids. Germline V gene data show CDR1 as DFQATT and CDR2 as SNEGSKA (reference sequence).

This rearrangement joins TRBV15 to TRBJ2-7; 9 nucleotides line up with TRBD2. Germline V gives CDR1 LNHNV, CDR2 YYDKDF (reference sequence). The CDR3 is made up of 15 amino acids. The trim removed 1 base at V and 4 bases at J, leaving 5 bases unmatched. CDR3 region: CATSRGLAAEYEQYF. The CDR3 DNA follows: TGTGCCACCAGCAGAGGACTAGCGGCGGAATACGAGCAGTACTTC.

This rearrangement joins TRBV6-5 to TRBJ1-2; 8 bases are a match to TRBD1. V shed 4 bases and J 4 bases; nucleotides not matched to a gene: 5. The CDR3 covers 14 residues. CDR1 and CDR2 (germline): MNHEY, SVGAGI. In DNA form, the CDR3 reads TGTGCCAGCAGTTCCGGACAGGGCCCCTATGGCTACACCTTC. Amino acid sequence: CASSSGQGPYGYTF.

The J gene is TRBJ1-2, the V gene TRBV12-3 or TRBV12-4; 9 positions match TRBD1. Trimming cost V 6 bases and J 10 bases; bases outside gene matches: 6. This CDR3 contains 12 residues. The CDR3 DNA sequence: TGTGCCAGCAGAATACAGGGGGCCATCTACACCTTC. Residues: CASRIQGAIYTF.

V is TRBV2 and J is TRBJ2-2, with TRBD1 identical over 11 bases. After removal of 10 bases from V and 5 bases from J, the junction contained 6 bases not matched to a gene. CDR1 is SNHLY, CDR2 FYNNEI, per germline. The CDR3 spans 14 residues. The CDR3, as DNA: TGTGCCACCCGGACAGGGGGCGCAACCGGGGAGCTGTTTTTT. Its protein product is CATRTGGATGELFF.

The chain employs TRBV6-2 or TRBV6-3 and TRBJ1-3, with a possible D match to TRBD1 (5 bases). The germline CDR1 and CDR2 sequences are MNHEY and SVGEGT. Deletions cut 2 bases from V and 3 bases from J, with 11 bases between. This CDR3 region has 15 residues. In DNA, the CDR3 is TGTGCCAGCAGTTACGGATCGGGGGATGGAAACACCATATATTTT. Translated: CASSYGSGDGNTIYF.

The chain employs TRBV6-5 and TRBJ2-1; D may be TRBD1 or TRBD2 (5 bases each). Germline CDR1 MNHEY, CDR2 SVGAGI. V was trimmed by 4 bases and J by 8 bases, leaving 15 bases between them. The CDR3 has 14 amino acids. CDR3 in amino acids: CASSFLEGPDEQFF. CDR3 sequence (DNA): TGTGCCAGCAGTTTCCTAGAGGGGCCTGATGAGCAGTTCTTC.

The chain couples TRBV6-2 or TRBV6-3 to TRBJ2-5; D is possibly TRBD1 (6 bases). V lost 3 bases and J 4 bases, leaving 15 bases between the germline ends. The CDR3 extends over 15 amino acids. Germline V CDR1 and CDR2: MNHEY, SVGEGT. Here the CDR3 DNA reads TGTGCCAGCAGTTATTCCAAACAGGGATCAGAGACCCAGTACTTC. This encodes CASSYSKQGSETQYF.

The V gene is TRBV28, the J gene TRBJ1-4; unclear D gene. Per germline, CDR1 MDHEN and CDR2 SYDVKM. Trimming stripped 3 bases from V and 0 bases from J, with 11 bases between. CDR3 length equals 16 residues. Written as DNA, the CDR3 is TGTGCCAGCAGTTTCCTTGGAGGCACAACTAATGAAAAACTGTTTTTT. Translated, it gives CASSFLGGTTNEKLFF.

The chain has TRBV5-1 and TRBJ2-2; no clear D gene. Trimming took off 3 bases at V and 2 bases at J, with 8 bases between the two ends. This CDR3 contains 14 residues. Germline V gene lookup returns CDR1 SGHRS and CDR2 YFSETQ. The CDR3 sequence: CASSSLQNTGELFF. Here the CDR3 DNA reads TGCGCCAGCAGCTCCCTACAAAACACCGGGGAGCTGTTTTTT.

This clone was counted only a few times. The rearrangement links TRBV9 to TRBJ2-7, with D possibly matching TRBD2 (6 bases). CDR1 SGDLS and CDR2 YYNGEE come from the germline V gene. The CDR3 consists of 14 residues. Trimming removed 0 bases at V and 2 bases at J, with 9 bases between. Here the CDR3 reads CASSVGGETYEQYF. In DNA form, the CDR3 reads TGTGCCAGCAGCGTAGGGGGGGAAACCTACGAGCAGTACTTC.

V is TRBV21-1 and J is TRBJ1-5; TRBD1 is the table's D call, not checked against the DNA. TRBV21-1 is a pseudogene segment. This CDR3 region has 17 residues. CDR3 amino acids: CASSMKQPNGGNQPQHF. CDR3 bases: TGTGCCAGCAGCATGAAACAGCCTAATGGCGGCAATCAGCCCCAGCATTTT.

The chain is built from TRBV6-5 and TRBJ2-7, with 8 bases fitting TRBD1. With 6 bases clipped from V and 0 bases from J, the junction kept 7 bases outside the gene matches. This CDR3 region has 15 residues. Germline V gives CDR1 MNHEY, CDR2 SVGAGI. The DNA of the CDR3 is TGTGCCAGCAGCCGATCCGACAGGGGCTCCTACGAGCAGTACTTC. Amino acids: CASSRSDRGSYEQYF.

The chain carries TRBV4-1 and TRBJ1-1; D is ambiguous. The V end was cut by 4 bases, the J end by 1 base, with 13 bases between. There are 15 residues in the CDR3. Germline values: CDR1 MGHRA, CDR2 YSYEKL. The CDR3 sequence is CASSPLVSSNTEAFF. The CDR3 DNA reads as TGCGCCAGCAGCCCCCTAGTCAGTTCGAACACTGAAGCTTTCTTT.

Of note for this clone: At one end, the junction sequence differs from germline, possibly due to a read error. The CDR3: CASCLSSLGAGARQDRNYGYTF. CDR3 in DNA: TGTGCCAGCTGTTTGTCTTCCCTTGGGGCGGGCGCCCGCCAAGACAGAAACTATGGCTACACCTTC. V and J are TRBV27 and TRBJ1-2; a possible D gene is TRBD1 (5 bases). Germline V lookup: CDR1 MNHEY, CDR2 SMNVEV (reference sequence). The CDR3 consists of 22 residues.

The chain employs TRBV27 and TRBJ2-7; no firm D call. V lost 1 base and J 1 base, leaving 2 bases between the germline ends. CDR1 and CDR2 from the germline V gene are MNHEY and SMNVEV (reference sequence). The CDR3 totals 12 residues. The CDR3 here is CASSLYSYEQYF. The CDR3 nucleotides are TGTGCCAGCAGTTTATATTCCTACGAGCAGTACTTC.

The rearrangement uses TRBV5-1 and TRBJ2-7, with D uncertain. The CDR3 runs to 14 residues. Germline loops: CDR1 SGHRS, CDR2 YFSETQ. The germline V and J ends were trimmed by 4 bases and 1 base, with 12 bases remaining between them. The CDR3 sequence is CASSGQDGSYEQYF. For the CDR3, the DNA is TGCGCCAGCAGCGGGCAGGACGGATCCTACGAGCAGTACTTC.

The chain is built from TRBV2 and TRBJ2-1; 8 bases agree with TRBD2. The CDR3 totals 14 residues. Per the germline V gene, CDR1 is SNHLY and CDR2 is FYNNEI. With V trimmed by 9 bases and J by 4 bases, 8 bases remained unmatched. CDR3 DNA sequence: TGTGCCAGTATAGCGGGAAAAATGTACAATGAGCAGTTCTTC. Translating it yields CASIAGKMYNEQFF. Based on the CDR3 plus reference TRBV2 and TRBJ2-1, the full variable domain is EPEVTQTPSHQVTQMGQEVILRCVPISNHLYFYWYRQILGQKVEFLVSFYNNEISEKSEIFDDQFSVERPDGSNFTLKIRSTKLEDSAMYFCASIAGKMYNEQFFGPGTRLTVL.

The chain has TRBV6-2 or TRBV6-3 and TRBJ2-2; the D gene is possibly TRBD1 (5 bases). Germline V gene lookup returns CDR1 MNHEY and CDR2 SVGEGT. Trimming shortened V by 5 bases and J by 1 base, and 11 bases separated the two germline ends. The CDR3 runs 15 residues. CDR3 amino acids: CASSPGRVNTGELFF. CDR3 coding DNA: TGTGCCAGCAGTCCGGGCAGGGTGAACACCGGGGAGCTGTTTTTT.

The chain carries TRBV7-9 and TRBJ2-7; D unclear. The germline V and J ends were trimmed by 1 base and 3 bases, with 10 bases remaining between them. CDR1 is SEHNR and CDR2 is FQNEAQ in the germline V gene (reference sequence). CDR3 length equals 14 residues. The CDR3 loop reads CASSLGSGVYEQYF. The CDR3 region has the DNA TGTGCCAGCAGCTTAGGGTCAGGAGTCTACGAGCAGTACTTC.

The chain combines TRBV3-1 (or the pseudogene TRBV3-2) with TRBJ2-7, with 7 positions matching TRBD2. Germline CDR1 is LGHDT and CDR2 is YNNKEL (reference sequence). The length of the CDR3 is 11 residues. Germline trimming cut 6 bases from V and 7 bases from J; bases unmatched to any gene: 3. CDR3 amino acids: CASRRGGEQYF. The CDR3 coding sequence is TGTGCCAGCAGGAGGGGAGGGGAGCAGTACTTC.

The chain is built from TRBV19 and TRBJ2-2; D is unclear. The CDR3 length is 15 residues. The V end lost 1 base, the J end lost 6 bases, and 12 bases lay between the germline ends. Germline V gene lookup returns CDR1 LNHDA and CDR2 SQIVND (reference sequence). CDR3 region: CASSIAPSGAGELFF. CDR3 sequence (DNA): TGTGCCAGTAGTATAGCGCCCTCTGGGGCCGGGGAGCTGTTTTTT.

As regards this clone: At one end, the junction sequence differs from germline, possibly due to a read error. The V gene is TRBV6-5, the J gene TRBJ1-2, with 8 bases lining up with TRBD1. Germline V gene data show CDR1 as MNHEY and CDR2 as SVGAGI. The CDR3 spans 15 residues. The chain's CDR3 is CASSPGTGADYGYTF. DNA for the CDR3: TGTGCCAGCAGTCCCGGGACAGGAGCTGACTATGGTTACACCTTC.

This clone was seen a single time. The chain couples TRBV6-1 to TRBJ2-7; TRBD1 or TRBD2 may be the D gene (5 bases each). The CDR3 sequence is 15 residues long. V was clipped by 2 bases and J by 7 bases, with 18 bases between them. Germline V lookup: CDR1 MNHNS, CDR2 SASEGT. The CDR3 is CASSEWGELTGEQYF. For the CDR3, the DNA is TGTGCCAGCAGTGAATGGGGCGAACTCACGGGAGAGCAGTACTTC.